This is a list of T cell receptor beta chains from one sample in a study of blood T cells in healthy people across ages. TCRdb processed the 5' RACE reads anew with MiXCR; each CDR3 protein has one entry. The sample shows about a million distinct CDR3 sequences, around two fifths of them seen only once. The sample taken for sequencing was blood. These receptors were taken from a man between 18 and 29 years old in good health. Both conserved end residues are part of each CDR3. Fields, in order: D gene, V gene, J gene, clone size, CDR3 DNA, CDR3 protein. D genes are given only for firm matches. Clone sizes are given selectively: once, few, many, or a class where the clone is expanded.

>NA|TRBV29-1|TRBJ1-2|NA
TGCAGCGTTGAGGGGACCTTGGGACATGGCTACACCTTC
CSVEGTLGHGYTF
>NA|TRBV10-3|TRBJ2-3|many
TGTGCCATCAGCTCAGGGGCAGATACGCAGTATTTT
CAISSGADTQYF
>NA|TRBV20-1|TRBJ1-2|many
TGCAGTGCTAGAGATCTAGGCGGAAACAGGGTATCGGGTAACTATGGCTACACCTTC
CSARDLGGNRVSGNYGYTF
>NA|TRBV20-1|TRBJ1-2|few
TGCAGTGCTCGTAAAGGGGACTATGGCTACACCTTC
CSARKGDYGYTF
>TRBD2|TRBV6-5|TRBJ2-1|few
TGTGCCAGCAGTGCACTAGCGGGGGAGTACAATGAGCAGTTCTTC
CASSALAGEYNEQFF
>NA|TRBV24-1|TRBJ2-2|NA
TGTGCCACCAGTGAGGGACAAGTCACCGGGGAGCTGTTTTTT
CATSEGQVTGELFF
>NA|TRBV4-3|TRBJ1-2|few
TGCGCCAGCAGCCAAGATGGTGGGGGTGAGGGTTTGAGTACCGACTATGGCTACACCTTC
CASSQDGGGEGLSTDYGYTF
>TRBD1|TRBV5-5|TRBJ2-1|NA
TGTGCCAGCAGCCCACGACAGGGGGCCAATGAGCAGTTCTTC
CASSPRQGANEQFF
>NA|TRBV5-1|TRBJ2-7|NA
TGCGCCAGCAGGGACGGACGGTGGACCTACGAGCAGTACTTC
CASRDGRWTYEQYF
>NA|TRBV6-5|TRBJ1-1|few
TGTGCCAGCACCCTAAAGGGTAGCACTGAAGCTTTCTTT
CASTLKGSTEAFF
>NA|TRBV12-3/TRBV12-4|TRBJ1-2|many
TGTGCCAGCAGTACAGGTGGCGGCTACACCTTC
CASSTGGGYTF
>TRBD1|TRBV7-2|TRBJ2-1|NA
TGTGCCAGCAGCTTAGTAGGTAGGAGACAGGGTCGGAATGAGCAGTTCTTC
CASSLVGRRQGRNEQFF
>NA|TRBV7-9|TRBJ1-2|NA
TGTGCCAGCAGCTTAGGAAATAGTGCTGGGTATGGCTACACCTTC
CASSLGNSAGYGYTF
>TRBD2|TRBV5-6|TRBJ2-1|few
TGTGCCAGCAGGTTTGGGACTAGCGGTTACAATGAGCAGTTCTTC
CASRFGTSGYNEQFF
>NA|TRBV6-1|TRBJ2-3|NA
TGTGCCACCCGCACAGATACGCAGTATTTT
CATRTDTQYF
>TRBD1|TRBV15|TRBJ2-5|few
TGTGCCACCAGTGGACAGGGGGCTCTGGACAATGAGCAGTACTTC
CATSGQGALDNEQYF
>NA|TRBV19|TRBJ1-1|NA
TGTGCCAGTAGTATAGACCGGGACACCCATGGAGAAGCTTTCTTT
CASSIDRDTHGEAFF
>NA|TRBV15|TRBJ2-2|NA
TGTGCCACCAGCAGGACGGCAGTAAACACCGGGGAGCTGTTTTTT
CATSRTAVNTGELFF
>TRBD1|TRBV10-3|TRBJ1-5|few
TGTGCCATCAGTGGGGACAGGGAACATCAGCCCCAGCATTTT
CAISGDREHQPQHF
>TRBD1|TRBV4-3|TRBJ1-3|NA
TGCGCCAGCAGCCACACTCACAGGGGAGAGTCTGGAAACACCATATATTTT
CASSHTHRGESGNTIYF
>NA|TRBV3-1|TRBJ2-3|NA
TGTGCCAGCAGCCAGGACACAGGGCGGGGGTGGACAGATACGCAGTATTTT
CASSQDTGRGWTDTQYF
>NA|TRBV4-1|TRBJ2-4|NA
TGCGCCAGCAGCCAAGGTCCAGGGTCGCAAGAGATCCAGTACTTC
CASSQGPGSQEIQYF
>NA|TRBV7-3|TRBJ2-3|NA
TGTGCCAGCAGCCCGACAACGGCAGATACGCAGTATTTT
CASSPTTADTQYF
>NA|TRBV29-1|TRBJ1-1|few
TGCAGCGCCGGGTCCGGTACTGAAGCTTTCTTT
CSAGSGTEAFF
>NA|TRBV4-3|TRBJ2-1|once
TGCGCCAGCAGCCAAGATGGAGGGAGTGGGAGCTCCTACAATGAGCAGTTCTTC
CASSQDGGSGSSYNEQFF
>NA|TRBV21-1|TRBJ2-5|NA
TGTGCCAGCAGCAAAGGCTGGGAGACTGCTTTAGACAATGAGCAGTACTTC
CASSKGWETALDNEQYF
>TRBD1|TRBV29-1|TRBJ2-7|many
TGCAGCGCCGTGACTCCGGGACAGGGGGCCTACGAGCAGTACTTC
CSAVTPGQGAYEQYF
>TRBD1|TRBV11-2|TRBJ2-2|NA
TGTGCCAGCAGCCAGACAACAGGGGCGGCCGGGGAGCTGTTTTTT
CASSQTTGAAGELFF